Given below is one T cell receptor (beta chain) in context. The data were obtained in a study of blood T cell repertoires in COVID-19. After removal of 0 bases from V and 8 bases from J, the junction contained 8 bases not matched to a gene. From germline, CDR1 is SGDLS and CDR2 YYNGEE. The CDR3 runs 16 residues. Study processing details: Reference gene primer amplification yielded estimated nucleated cell counts. Profiled with immunoSEQ multiplex PCR; TCRdb holds only in-frame clones, not every one. From that table come the V and J calls and clone size; the DNA was used to work out D and trimming. In the table there are around 120,000 clones, 60% to 85% of which are singletons.

The clonotype originates from a man in his 70s with acute or convalescent COVID-19. The chain joins TRBV9 to TRBJ2-1; 10 nucleotides match TRBD2. Sequencing was carried out using peripheral blood. The CDR3 DNA reads TGTGCCAGCAGCGTAGCGCAGCGGGGGGGCCTCCATGAGCAGTTCTTC. Encoded protein: CASSVAQRGGLHEQFF.